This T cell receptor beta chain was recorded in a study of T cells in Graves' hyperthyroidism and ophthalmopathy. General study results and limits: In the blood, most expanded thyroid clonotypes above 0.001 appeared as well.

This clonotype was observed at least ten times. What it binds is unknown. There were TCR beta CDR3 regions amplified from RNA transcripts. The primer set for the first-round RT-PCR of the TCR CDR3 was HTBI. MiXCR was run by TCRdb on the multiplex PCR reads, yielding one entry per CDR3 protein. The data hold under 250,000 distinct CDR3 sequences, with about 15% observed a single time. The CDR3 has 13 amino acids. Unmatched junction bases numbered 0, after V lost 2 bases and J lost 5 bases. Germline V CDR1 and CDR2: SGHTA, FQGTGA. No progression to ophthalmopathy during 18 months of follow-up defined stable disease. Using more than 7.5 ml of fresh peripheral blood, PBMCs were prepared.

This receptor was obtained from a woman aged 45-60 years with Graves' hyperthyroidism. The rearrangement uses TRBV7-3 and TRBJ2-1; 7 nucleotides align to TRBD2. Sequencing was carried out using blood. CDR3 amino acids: CASSLGTNNEQFF. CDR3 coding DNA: TGTGCCAGCAGCTTAGGGACTAACAATGAGCAGTTCTTC.